This note documents a single TCR beta chain sequence. Its antigen remains unidentified. This may arise from a read error, as a much more abundant clone is one base away. The sample belongs to a study of Graves' ophthalmopathy and Graves' hyperthyroidism listed by TCRdb under 2018. Regarding the research as a whole: Hyperthyroidism was defined as stable when no progression to ophthalmopathy occurred within 18 months of follow-up. After sampling, hyperthyroidism patients received methimazole starting at 30 mg daily, and ophthalmopathy patients received high-dose intravenous methylprednisolone. In roughly six hyperthyroidism patients, the T-cell repertoire of thyroid tissue was compared with the T-cell repertoire of blood. To explore V-J signatures distinguishing ophthalmopathy from hyperthyroidism, a discovery set of roughly 98 patients (fewer than 45 ophthalmopathy, over 55 stable hyperthyroidism) was enrolled. An independent validation cohort comprised 18 hyperthyroidism patients and 15 to 17 patients who later progressed from hyperthyroidism to ophthalmopathy. In total, over 130 blood samples were TCR-sequenced: approximately 42 ophthalmopathy, around 75 hyperthyroidism and about 17 hyperthyroidism-to-ophthalmopathy patients. The study used signatures of the TCR beta repertoire to tell Graves' ophthalmopathy apart from Graves' hyperthyroidism and to predict which patients would progress to ophthalmopathy. Summary of the overall study and its limitations: In cross-validation, the 13-signature model distinguished ophthalmopathy from stable hyperthyroidism with less than 90% sensitivity and roughly 81% specificity, while in the test set the corresponding values were 80% and 75%. In validation, the model predicted ophthalmopathy progression with 55% to 71% sensitivity and 72.22% specificity; some 13 predicted patients were CT-confirmed with GO in a median of approximately six months. Most expanded thyroid clonotypes with frequency above 0.001 were also detected in blood, suggesting blood repertoires may reflect the thyroid immune response. No statistical method was used to set the sample size in advance, and the investigators knew which group each participant was assigned to.

Including cysteine and phenylalanine, the CDR3 has 18 amino acids. Only the CDR3 region is kept as DNA, spanning 54 bases read in frame from base 1. V is clipped by 4 bases and J by 4 bases, and the sequence between their germline boundaries is 25 bases long. The germline V gene supplies CDR1 SGHVS and CDR2 FQNEAQ. For repertoire sequencing, the TCR beta CDR3 regions were amplified from RNA transcripts. HTBI primers and the Qiagen OneStep RT-PCR kit were used in a first-round RT-PCR, which was followed by a second-round multiplex PCR, size selection and purification. Sequencing of the libraries was carried out on an Illumina HiSeq2000 in paired-end mode with 100 bp reads. From the authors' description of their analysis: SOAPnuke was used for read processing, and reads with adapters, uncalled bases, a mean Phred below 15, or no exact constant-primer or identifier match were discarded. COPE v1.2.5 was used to merge high-quality paired reads. Unique nucleotide sequences were defined as clonotypes and aligned to IMGT TRB V, D and J references using MiTCR v1.1. The analysis was limited to V-J combinations with a frequency above 0.0001, which together covered roughly 99% of the repertoires. For each V-J combination, a TCR clonal expansion and chaos score was defined as F50 clonal expansion divided by the chaos observed in the TCRdist matrix. Welch's t-statistics and random forest were used to reduce features to some 13 V-J combinations, which were fed into a naive Bayes classifier. The similarity between thyroid and blood repertoires was quantified using the Morisita-Horn index. TCRdb passed the public sequencing reads through fastp at Q25 and MiXCR, retaining productive beta sequences. Here each entry gathers all rows of one CDR3 protein and keeps the most common genes and DNA. TCRdb's processing, not the authors' own work, is the source of the V and J calls. The sample contains more than 1,000,000 distinct CDR3 sequences, 35% to 45% of them found a single time. The biggest ten clones account for 11% of the sample.

Patients with hyperthyroidism were aged 18 to 65 years, had been newly diagnosed, and had a disease duration of less than 2 months. Patients with other autoimmune diseases, uncontrolled infections, pregnancy or lactation were excluded from the study. Clinical symptoms, serum thyroxine, TRAb, thyroid ultrasound and orbital computed tomography were used for diagnosis. Trizol reagent was used to extract the total RNA, and its quality was then checked on an Agilent 2100 Bioanalyzer. The chain uses TRBV7-8 and TRBJ1-2; a weak D assignment points to TRBD1 (6 bases agree). Sequencing was done on a sample of peripheral blood or thyroid tissue (not recorded which). The TCR originated in an adult man with Graves' hyperthyroidism. CDR3 protein: CASSSARRGRARTYGYTF. The sequenced DNA is TGTGCCAGCAGCTCCGCCCGACGGGGGCGAGCACGAACCTATGGCTACACCTTC.